This T cell receptor beta chain was captured by sequencing in a study of T cell repertoires in cytomegalovirus infection. Study details: Through public TCR beta signatures, both CMV infection and matching HLA type were indicated. Study-wide results and limits: Clonotypes of TCR beta that were HLA-C-restricted and CMV-specific dominated the ex vivo response. CMV carriers having the relevant HLA were flagged by cumulative public TCR beta family frequency.

TCRdb reanalysed the reads using MiXCR and keeps one entry per CDR3 protein. The sample includes some 220,000 distinct CDR3 sequences, around 12% of them seen just once. About this clonotype itself: Its antigen is unidentified.

The CDR3 covers 14 residues. Germline V lookup: CDR1 MNHEY, CDR2 SMNVEV (reference sequence). Trimming at V came to 4 bases and at J to 1 base, leaving 3 bases not matched to a gene. This sequence joins TRBV27 and TRBJ2-5, with TRBD2 matching 7 bases. Sequenced material: PBMCs. The sequence came from a human donor in good health (CMV status not recorded). Some clones in this sample may be carry-over from other donors' samples. Written as DNA, the CDR3 is TGTGCCAGCAGTTCCAGACTAGCCCAAGAGACCCAGTACTTC. Translating gives CASSSRLAQETQYF.